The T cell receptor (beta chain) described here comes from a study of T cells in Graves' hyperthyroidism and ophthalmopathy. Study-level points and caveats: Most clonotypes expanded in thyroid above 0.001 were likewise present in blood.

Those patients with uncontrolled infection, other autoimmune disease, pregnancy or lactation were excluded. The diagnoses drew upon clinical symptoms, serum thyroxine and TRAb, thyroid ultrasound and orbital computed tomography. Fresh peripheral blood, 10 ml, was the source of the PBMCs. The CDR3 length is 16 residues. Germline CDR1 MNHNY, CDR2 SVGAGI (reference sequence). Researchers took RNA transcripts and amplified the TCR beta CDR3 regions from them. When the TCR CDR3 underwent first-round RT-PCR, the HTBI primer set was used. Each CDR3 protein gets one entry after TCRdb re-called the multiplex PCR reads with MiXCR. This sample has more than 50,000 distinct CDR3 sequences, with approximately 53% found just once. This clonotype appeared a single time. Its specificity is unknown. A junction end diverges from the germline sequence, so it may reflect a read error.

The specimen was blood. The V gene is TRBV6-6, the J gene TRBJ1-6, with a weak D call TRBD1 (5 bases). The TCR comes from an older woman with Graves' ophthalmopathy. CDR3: CASSYFSRVEGPPLHF. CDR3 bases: TGTGCCAGCAGTTACTTTAGCAGGGTAGAGGGTCCACCCCTCCATTTT.